The source of this T cell receptor (beta chain) is a study of radiation and T cells in renal cell carcinoma. Turning to the study itself: Nephrectomy followed 15 Gy stereotactic body radiation by 4 weeks. Regarding the study as a whole: No pretreatment tumor biopsies were available for baseline clonotypes.

Only in-frame clones appear in the TCRdb table, and some are missing; sequencing was by immunoSEQ multiplex PCR. The table includes roughly 80,000 clones, 65% to 90% detected once. As to time point: blood 2 weeks post-SBRT. As for treatment: 15 Gy SBRT to primary tumor, nephrectomy 4 weeks later. This renal cell carcinoma was of the clear cell type. This clone has a single count. The antigen remains undetermined. Per the germline V gene, CDR1 is SGHTA and CDR2 is FQGNSA. The J segment lost 10 bases and the V segment lost 7 bases, leaving 20 bases of the junction unmatched. The CDR3 is 17 residues long. The gene calls are TRBV7-2 and TRBJ2-3; TRBD2 agrees at 10 bases. The material sequenced was blood, taken from a patient whose treatment included radiotherapy and nephrectomy. The receptor was derived from a woman aged 45-60 years with renal cell carcinoma. CDR3 loop: CASILSGASGGAGAQYF. The CDR3 region has the DNA TGTGCCAGCATCCTCTCTGGGGCTAGCGGGGGAGCTGGGGCGCAGTATTTT.